The source of this T cell receptor beta chain is a study of cytomegalovirus exposure and HLA in healthy donors. V lost 4 bases and J lost 5; bases outside the gene matches: 11. From germline, CDR1 is LNHDA and CDR2 SQIVND (reference sequence). The CDR3 has 15 amino acids. PCR amplification relied on 60 Vbeta primers (plus 13 Jbeta primers). Sequencing used immunoSEQ multiplex PCR; TCRdb keeps in-frame clones, though not all of them. The ten most abundant clones cover around 3.2% of a sample with almost 40,000 clones. The chain combines TRBV19 with TRBJ2-7; 7 bases agree with TRBD1. Source material: PBMCs. This receptor was obtained from a woman in her 30s in good health and CMV-seropositive. The CDR3 is CASSTTGALLDEQYF. For the CDR3, the DNA is TGTGCCAGTAGTACCACAGGGGCTCTCCTAGACGAGCAGTACTTC.